The rows below give T cell receptor beta chains drawn from one sample of a study of T-cell memory formation after mild COVID-19. Each CDR3 protein is one row after TCRdb ran MiXCR on the 5' RACE reads. The sample yields 300,000 to 350,000 distinct CDR3 sequences, approximately 12% seen once. Sequenced: PBMCs or a T cell subset sorted from them (not recorded which). All receptors derive from a man aged 18 to 30 who had mild COVID-19 (a few samples of this study predate the infection). Cell type and time point are not known. Both conserved end residues are part of each CDR3. D genes are given only for firm matches. Clone size, where shown, is once, few, many, or a class for clones that have expanded.

>TRBJ1-2|NA|TRBV7-2|NA
TGTGCCAGCAGCTTTTACCGGGATCCTGGCGATGGCTACACCTTC
CASSFYRDPGDGYTF
>TRBJ2-3|NA|TRBV4-1|NA
TGCGCCAGCAGCCACGAAAAGGGGTCGAGCACAGATACGCAGTATTTT
CASSHEKGSSTDTQYF
>TRBJ2-3|NA|TRBV11-2|NA
TGTGCCAGCAGCCCCCTCACGGGGGTTTTCCCCACAGATACGCAGTATTTT
CASSPLTGVFPTDTQYF
>TRBJ1-6|NA|TRBV5-1|many
TGCGCCAGCAGCTCTCGGGCGGGTTCACCCCTCCACTTT
CASSSRAGSPLHF
>TRBJ2-5|TRBD1|TRBV7-2|few
TGTGCCAGCAGCCCAGGACAGGGTGTTAAAGAGACCCAGTACTTC
CASSPGQGVKETQYF
>TRBJ2-5|NA|TRBV28|many
TGTGCCAGCCGGAAGGGGGGTAACCAAGAGACCCAGTACTTC
CASRKGGNQETQYF
>TRBJ2-5|NA|TRBV5-1|many
TGCGCCAGCTCCTCAAGGGCCTCAGGGGCTGGTGAGACCCAGTACTTC
CASSSRASGAGETQYF
>TRBJ1-1|NA|TRBV12-3/TRBV12-4|many
TGTGCCAGCAGACTTACAGGGGAAGCTTTCTTT
CASRLTGEAFF
>TRBJ2-1|NA|TRBV5-1|NA
TGCGCCAGCAGCTTGGGCCGGGATAGCTCCTACAATGAGCAGTTCTTC
CASSLGRDSSYNEQFF
>TRBJ1-3|TRBD1|TRBV7-2|NA
TGTGCCAGCAGCCCGACAGGGGACGGAAACACCATATATTTT
CASSPTGDGNTIYF
>TRBJ1-3|NA|TRBV27|NA
TGTGCCAGCAGTTTATCTGACGGTGGAAACACCATATATTTT
CASSLSDGGNTIYF
>TRBJ2-6|NA|TRBV5-1|many
TGTGCCAGCAGTTTGGGCTCTGGGGCCAACGTCCTGACTTTC
CASSLGSGANVLTF
>TRBJ1-5|TRBD1|TRBV19|NA
TGTGCCAGCACGGGACAGCTGAATCAGCCCCAGCATTTT
CASTGQLNQPQHF
>TRBJ2-1|NA|TRBV29-1|many
TGCAGCGTGGGTTCCCGAGAGGGCCATGAGCAGTTCTTC
CSVGSREGHEQFF
>TRBJ1-5|NA|TRBV27|NA
TGTGCCAGCAGCAGGGTACTAGGCAATCAGCCCCAGCATTTT
CASSRVLGNQPQHF
>TRBJ1-2|NA|TRBV12-3/TRBV12-4|many
TGTGCCAGCAGTTACCAGGGACCGCTACTAAACTATGGCTACACCTTC
CASSYQGPLLNYGYTF
>TRBJ1-5|NA|TRBV27|few
TGTGCCAGCGGAAAGGACGGAGATCAGCCCCAGCATTTT
CASGKDGDQPQHF
>TRBJ2-7|NA|TRBV6-5|NA
TGTGCCAGCAGTTACGGGTGGGGGGCCTACGAGCAGTACTTC
CASSYGWGAYEQYF
>TRBJ2-5|NA|TRBV12-3/TRBV12-4|many
TGTGCCAGCAGTTTAGCTGTTAGCTTCCAAGAGACCCAGTACTTC
CASSLAVSFQETQYF
>TRBJ2-1|TRBD1|TRBV7-9|NA
TGTGCCAGCAGCAACTCGACAGGGGTGAATGAGCAGTTCTTC
CASSNSTGVNEQFF
>TRBJ1-1|NA|TRBV11-2|NA
TGTGCCAGCAGCTTAGGGTGGGGGACTGAAGCTTTCTTT
CASSLGWGTEAFF
>TRBJ2-3|TRBD2|TRBV6-2/TRBV6-3|few
TGTGCCAGCAGCTCGGGACTACGGGGGGGTCCAGATACGCAGTATTTT
CASSSGLRGGPDTQYF